This T cell receptor beta chain was retrieved from a study of cytomegalovirus exposure and HLA in healthy donors (dated by TCRdb to 2016 to 2017). Regarding the research as a whole: An earlier analysis of some 550 of the donors reported approximately 270 Gb of sequence data and some 120 million unique TCR beta sequences from some 180 million T cells. A later analysis re-examined previously published TCR beta repertoires from 500 to 700 donors and added high-resolution HLA genotyping to investigate patterns of TCR occurrence. Alongside the repertoire data, information on donor age, sex, ethnicity and CMV serostatus was compiled. The later analysis used no new phenotypic data to find candidate immune exposures, relying instead on TCR beta sequences and their occurrence across donors. Across roughly 420 genotyped donors of the cohort, an average of about 240,000 unique TCR beta nucleotide sequences per donor were sequenced, and 15% to 20% of those sequences were non-productive. All discovery cohort repertoires had been generated using a single sequencing platform. An early release covering around 630 HLA-typed donors comprised approximately 290 gigabases of sequencing data and roughly 86 million unique TCR sequences. The T cell repertoires of 700 or so subjects were profiled by immunosequencing and related to cytomegalovirus serostatus. The study combined high-throughput TCR immunosequencing, statistical association of individual TCRs with disease status, and machine learning to predict cytomegalovirus infection status. The study aimed to test whether signatures of past pathogen exposure could be identified by cataloging public T cell receptors. A separate validation cohort of more than 100 different subjects was used in addition to the roughly 700-subject first cohort. Genome-wide SNP genotypes for about 65% of the roughly 670 donors were used in a later genetic analysis, which treated that subset as a discovery cohort. Several DR-DQ haplotypes were treated as single units for association and clustering because of strong linkage in the cohort. Among the approximately 400 genotyped donors, around 81% belonged to the genetic ancestry cluster associated with self-reported Caucasian donors. HLA typing included class I and class II loci at four-digit resolution. An earlier analysis of around 540 of the donors applied high-throughput TCR beta sequencing to assess whether each TCR beta V gene segment acted as functional or pseudogenic. Typing coverage differed by locus: A, B, C, DRB1 and DQB1 were typed in roughly 620-630 donors, DQA1 in 500 to 550, DPA1 in over 600, and DPB1 in roughly 470. Results and caveats for the whole study, not just this receptor: Most CMV-associated TCR beta chains appeared to be HLA-restricted in a later analysis, and the HLA associations seemed to be driven largely by CMV exposure. The authors suggested that the approach could potentially be generalized to other disease states and immunological phenotypes. Cytomegalovirus status was reported to be diagnosed by the classifier with high specificity and sensitivity in both the original and validation cohorts. CMV serostatus was the only immune exposure information available for the cohort. In an earlier analysis of under 600 of the donors, most TCR beta V segments were observed in productive rearrangements about 90% or about 30% of the time, broadly matching IMGT annotations. In the study, around 150 TCR beta chains were listed as associated with cytomegalovirus. In a later analysis, about 16,000 TCR beta sequences were associated with specific HLA alleles at a false discovery rate of 0.05. This cohort had only TCR beta chains sequenced, and the lack of alpha or paired-chain data limited which features could be detected. Linkage disequilibrium might explain the correlated functional status among segregating V segments, but an unknown experimental factor could not be ruled out. Because HLA typing was unavailable for some donors at each locus, only the typed subset was used in association tests. In a later genetic analysis, fewer N-insertions in productive TCRs were reported among donors in an Asian-associated ancestry cluster than the approximately 630-donor mean. A cluster of highly shared sequence variants was judged likely to represent a technical artifact of the sequencing pipeline. Roughly uniform sequencing depth across donors was assumed in presence/absence analyses, although this assumption may not hold. Because counts were too low, roughly 18 rarely observed V segments, including chromosome 9 orphons, were left out of the earlier analysis of 587 of the donors. A later analysis found that HLA-associated TCR beta chains were more clonally expanded and had lower generation probabilities than equally common non-associated chains. In vitro tests confirmed that a few of the cytomegalovirus-associated TCR beta chains recognize cytomegalovirus antigens. Strong co-occurrence of HLA alleles, especially DR and DQ, made assigning TCR associations to individual alleles difficult. In a later analysis, several top co-occurrence clusters were reported to appear linked to parvovirus B19, influenza, CMV and Epstein-Barr virus. In a later genetic analysis, a missense DCLRE1C variant was associated with V-gene and J-gene trimming of TCR beta chains, and the association was replicated in an independent cohort. Across donors, most TCR sequences were observed very rarely, whereas some public TCRs were present in many individuals. Some IMGT-functional V segments, including TRBV6-2 and TRBV6-3, could not be told apart with the 87-base-pair reads, so those segments were excluded. A further reported finding was that TCR beta sequences accurately predicted the HLA-A and HLA-B alleles for most subjects in the first cohort. According to a later analysis, TCR association rates differed among HLA loci, with DRB1 alleles showing the most associated TCRs and HLA-C alleles showing the fewest.

A remark on this clone: This clone's antigen is unknown. Nothing much larger sits one base from this clone, and base qualities are not available.

Library method: the immunoSEQ multiplex PCR assay. For the multiplex PCR, a mixture combining 60 forward primers for TCR Vbeta segments and 13 reverse primers for TCR Jbeta segments was used. A multiplex PCR assay on genomic DNA amplified the CDR3 region of rearranged TCR beta genes. The Illumina HiSeq System was used to sequence the amplified TCR beta libraries as 87-base-pair reads. The source study handled its data this way. Across the roughly 640 repertoires, a later analysis counted around 80 million unique TCR beta chains, 8.5 million to 12 million of which were shared by at least two donors. A nearest-neighbor algorithm error-corrected the raw reads and collapsed the reads into unique sequences, merging closely related sequences to remove PCR and sequencing errors. Alignment of CDR3 sequences to IMGT reference sequences was used to assign V, D and J gene segments. Each retained sequence needed at least a six-nucleotide match to both a V gene segment and a J gene segment. A rearrangement was called productive if the CDR3 had no stop codons and remained in frame with V and J, and every other rearrangement was called non-productive. CDR3 was defined according to IMGT convention as the region running from the second conserved V-encoded cysteine to the conserved J-encoded phenylalanine. Sequences without an unambiguous match to a single V gene segment were excluded from the earlier analysis of about 640 of the donors. An earlier analysis of approximately 590 of the donors classified V segments as functional when productive rearrangements were above 56.7% and as segregating when the standard deviation between donors was above 5%. A statistical classification framework was developed to diagnose cytomegalovirus status using the catalog of TCR beta chain sequences. In a later analysis, V and J genes were assigned by comparing TCR nucleotide sequences against IMGT/GENE-DB human TR gene sequences. In a later analysis, CDR3 sequences and most-parsimonious VDJ recombination scenarios were assigned using the TCRdist pipeline. A later analysis defined each TCR beta chain by its CDR3 amino acid sequence plus V-gene family, and excluded reads lacking a unique V-gene family. To address suspected cross-contamination and a sequencing artifact, a later analysis removed 450 to 700 highly shared, low-generation-probability nucleotide sequences. A later analysis calculated a clonal expansion index for each public chain from normalized within-repertoire ranks of inferred template counts. In a later analysis, generation probabilities were computed with a VDJ recombination model fitted to out-of-frame rearrangements, and the resulting probabilities were checked against IGoR. Hypergeometric tests were used in a later analysis to score TCR-TCR, TCR-HLA and TCR-CMV co-occurrence, with a repertoire-size bias correction applied to the TCR pairs. In a later analysis, false discovery rates were estimated by permuting HLA or CMV assignments 20 times. A later analysis grouped co-occurring TCRs with DBSCAN, adding TCRdist sequence similarity when clustering within HLA-allele-positive subsets. Repertoires with fewer than 30,000 or more than 120,000 public chains were left out of co-occurrence clustering, as were roughly five repertoires with anomalous nucleotide sharing. TCRdb's version of the immuneACCESS table is confined to in-frame rearrangements and falls short of the full clone set. An unresolved V gene accounts for under half of the shortfall where checked; the remainder is of unknown origin. V, J and clone size are taken as reported in that table, and D and trimming were inferred from the DNA itself. In this sample the table shows some 160,000 clones, roughly 88% of which occur a single time. Under 8% of the sample belongs to the ten largest clones.

The cohort comprised approximately 700 healthy bone marrow donors. Cohort members were all nominally healthy when sampled, although unrecorded immune exposures were likely present. The donor was CMV seropositive and was included in the group of 300 or so seropositive cohort members. A peripheral blood sample was collected from each donor, and TCR beta sequencing was performed on peripheral blood mononuclear cells. Genomic DNA extraction from the blood cell samples was performed with the Qiagen DNeasy Blood Extraction Kit. V sheds 6 bases and J sheds 0 bases, leaving 15 bases between their ends. The germline V gene (reference sequence) gives CDR1 as LNHNV and CDR2 as YYDKDF. From its cysteine to its valine, the CDR3 spans 15 amino acids. The only DNA kept is the CDR3, 45 bases in frame from the first base.

The rearrangement combines TRBV15 with TRBJ2-7; the D region possibly corresponds to TRBD2 (7 bases align). The sequence was obtained from a man aged 50 to 59 in good health and CMV-seropositive. The sample consisted of PBMCs. CDR3 region: CATREGGAASYEQYV. The nucleotide sequence is TGTGCCACCAGAGAAGGGGGGGCTGCCTCCTACGAGCAGTACGTC.